One T cell receptor beta chain is described in this entry. No cognate antigen has been identified for it. No quality values exist for individual bases; no much larger clone is one base distant. The data were obtained in a study of blood T cell repertoires in COVID-19 (TCRdb year 2020). In the study overall: Collaborator samples came from the United States, Italy and Spain and covered acute and convalescent phases of COVID-19. The material from the prospective study consisted of cDNA or gDNA derived from T cells, B-cell-depleted T cells, or PBMCs. Deeply sampled blood TCRbeta repertoires from subjects exposed to, actively infected with, or recovered from COVID-19 were included in the dataset. The repertoires were released in a freely available public database meant as a resource for research on the immune response to SARS-CoV-2. The samples were drawn from the first 160 participants of the ongoing ImmuneRACE study and from over a thousand subjects provided by 6 global collaborators. Nearly every sample came with metadata listing a de-identified subject ID, COVID-19 status, age in years and sex. Where HLA class I and class II types were available, the types were taken from metadata supplied by the sample provider, not from assay-based typing.

CDR1 and CDR2 were assigned from the germline V gene as ENHRY and SYGVKD. Its CDR3 holds 19 amino acids, cysteine through phenylalanine. The DNA shown is the 57-base CDR3, in frame from base 1. V is trimmed back by 0 bases and J by 7 bases, and the junction contains 19 bases that no gene match accounts for. TCRbeta CDR3 regions were amplified from genomic DNA using the immunoSEQ Assay, a bias-controlled multiplex PCR. For the original study's pipeline: Within the assay, amplification of reference gene primers was used to estimate how many nucleated cells each sample contained. To quantify the absolute abundance of each unique TCRbeta CDR3 rearrangement, sequence reads were collapsed and filtered. Productive Simpson clonality was computed per sample as the square root of Simpson's diversity index over productive rearrangements. Imported from immuneACCESS, the table was reduced by TCRdb to in-frame sequences with V and J called. These copies leave out some clones; in studies compared against another copy, an unresolved V gene accounts for under half, and the cause of the remainder is not known. V and J calls and clone size come straight from that table; D and trimming were deduced from the DNA. The sample table contains 150,000 to 200,000 clones; only one count was recorded for around 82% of them. In total, the top ten clones hold 6.9% of the sample.

One collaborating source in Seattle enrolled patients during active infection and followed them longitudinally through the course of disease. Collaborating institutions collected whole blood in K2EDTA tubes following their own protocols. For TCRbeta analysis, collaborators shipped samples as frozen whole blood, isolated PBMCs, or DNA extracted from either of those sample types. Broad study findings and their caveats: Clinical and demographic metadata were provided uncurated, with the amount varying by source and participant.

This sequence originates from a man older than 75 with COVID-19, enrolled during active disease. The sample consisted of peripheral blood. Rearrangement joined TRBV10-3 to TRBJ1-1, with 8 bases matching TRBD1. The nucleotides read TGTGCCATCAGTGAGTCGACTTCCCAACTTTGGCAGGGGGCTGGTGAAGCTTTCTTT. This codes for CAISESTSQLWQGAGEAFF.